The sequence of this TCR beta chain was determined in a study of blood T cell repertoires in COVID-19 (dated by TCRdb to the early 2020s). In terms of the full investigation: Samples covering the acute and convalescent phases of COVID-19 were provided by collaborators in the United States, Italy and Spain. The prospective study material was composed of cDNA or gDNA derived from T cells, B-cell-depleted T cells, or PBMCs. Subjects who had been exposed to COVID-19, were actively infected with it, or had recovered from it provided the deeply sampled blood TCRbeta repertoires that made up the dataset. The repertoires were released in a freely available public database intended as a resource for research on the immune response to SARS-CoV-2. Samples came from the ongoing ImmuneRACE study (first 160 participants) plus 1,254 subjects from 6 global collaborators. Sample metadata almost always included a de-identified subject ID, COVID-19 status, age in years and sex. Where HLA class I and class II types were available, the types were taken from metadata supplied by the sample provider, not from assay-based typing.

Collaborating institutions collected whole blood in K2EDTA tubes following their own protocols. For TCRbeta analysis, collaborator samples were shipped as frozen whole blood, as isolated PBMCs, or as DNA extracted from either sample type. General findings and caveats noted by the study authors: The amount of clinical and demographic metadata varied by source and participant and was provided uncurated.

The table lists this clone with many counts. Its antigen is still unknown. Base qualities are not recorded, but no much larger clone differs from it by a single base. The immunoSEQ Assay, a bias-controlled multiplex PCR, was used to amplify TCRbeta CDR3 regions from genomic DNA. Per the authors' processing: Nucleated cell counts per sample were estimated from amplification of reference gene primers within the assay. To quantify the absolute abundance of each unique TCRbeta CDR3 rearrangement, sequence reads were collapsed and filtered. For each sample, productive Simpson clonality was calculated as the square root of Simpson's diversity index over productive rearrangements. What TCRdb holds here is the immuneACCESS table cut down to in-frame rearrangements. Part of the clones is not present; checked against another copy, under half of the missing clones reflect an unresolved V gene, and the others are unexplained. V and J calls and clone size are copied from that table; D and trimming were computed from the DNA. Here the sample has about 100,000 clones; more than 70% occur a single time. The top ten constitute 10% to 15% of the sample.

This TCR was recovered from a human donor in a cohort sampled during active COVID-19. The sample consisted of peripheral blood.

The DNA sequence reads TGTGCCAGTACCACTCCACAGGGGGCAGTACGGGGCTACACCTTC. Its protein is CASTTPQGAVRGYTF. Recombination linked TRBV19 to TRBJ1-2, with 9 central nucleotides matching TRBD1. Clipping removes 7 bases from V and 8 bases from J, with 14 as the unmatched junction base count. CDR1 LNHDA and CDR2 SQIVND are derived from the germline V gene (reference sequence). From the cysteine up to the phenylalanine, the CDR3 has a length of 15 residues. Just CDR3 DNA is preserved here, 45 bases in frame from base 1.